This TCR beta chain was retrieved from a study of CD8 T cell repertoires and HIV-1 epitope variants. Study-level information: Control wells had CMV/EBV/flu peptides, negative Ebola AY9, or no peptide.

TCRdb's copy holds only in-frame clones and misses some; the assay was immunoSEQ multiplex PCR. Of about 95,000 clones in the sample, 60% to 80% are singletons; the top ten hold roughly 24%. This clone was seen just once. Its antigen is currently unknown. Study-wide points: Fewer than ten TCR beta clonotypes were antigen-specific, roughly six apparently recognizing autologous or escape variants.

The TCR was taken from a male donor with HIV. The sequenced sample was uncultured baseline CD8+ T cells from peripheral blood mononuclear cells (PBMCs).

In DNA form, the CDR3 reads TGTGCCAGCAGCTTAATGGGAGCGGGGGGGCTCGGCAATGAGCAGTTCTTC. The encoded protein is CASSLMGAGGLGNEQFF. This rearrangement joins TRBV7-3 to TRBJ2-1, with TRBD2 matching 10 bases. Per germline, CDR1 SGHTA and CDR2 FQGTGA. The CDR3 runs to 17 residues. V gave up 1 base and J gave up 6 bases; unmatched junction bases: 9.